This entry lists 32 T cell receptor beta chains sequenced from one sample in a study of control samples from healthy donors and cancer patients (dated by TCRdb to 2018 to 2020). Receptors were amplified or captured by the immunoSEQ multiplex PCR assay. The source is immuneACCESS, and TCRdb retained only in-frame sequences with V and J called. Part of the clones is not carried over; for the studies checked, unresolved V genes explain less than half of this, and the remainder is unexplained. The sample table lists more than 140,000 clones, more than 80% of them with a count of one. The top ten hold approximately 7% of the sample. The specimen was blood. The receptor set was obtained from a man aged 18 to 29 in good health.

The chain is built from TRBV11-3 and TRBJ2-3; D is perhaps TRBD1 (6 bases). The CDR3 contains 14 residues. V was cut by 4 bases and J by 2 bases, with 10 bases left in between. CDR1 and CDR2 (germline): SGHNT, YENEEA. The CDR3 loop reads CASSSDSPTDTQYF. The CDR3 bases are TGTGCCAGCAGCTCGGACAGCCCCACAGATACGCAGTATTTT.

The V call is TRBV24-1, the J call TRBJ2-4, with 8 bases aligning to TRBD2. J was trimmed by 8 bases and V by 5 bases; bases with no gene match: 4. The CDR3 is 13 residues long. Germline loops: CDR1 KGHDR, CDR2 SFDVKD. The CDR3 region has the DNA TGTGCCACCAGTGTGCCGGGAGGGGACATTCAGTACTTC. Translated, it gives CATSVPGGDIQYF.

The gene calls are TRBV30 and TRBJ1-1; 7 bases map to TRBD1. V dropped 8 bases and J dropped 4; count of bases not matched to a gene: 7. Germline V CDR1 and CDR2: GTSNPN, SVGIG (reference sequence). The CDR3 sequence is 12 residues long. This CDR3 is CAAQGPGTEAFF. Written as DNA, the CDR3 is TGTGCCGCACAGGGGCCGGGCACTGAAGCTTTCTTT.

CDR3 DNA: TGTGCCAGTAGTTCCGGGACAGGGATGGCCGGGGAGCTGTTTTTT. Amino acids: CASSSGTGMAGELFF. The genes are TRBV19 and TRBJ2-2; 9 bases match TRBD1. Germline V gene lookup returns CDR1 LNHDA and CDR2 SQIVND (reference sequence). V lost 5 bases and J lost 6; bases outside the gene matches: 7. The CDR3 consists of 15 residues. Looking up the rest from reference TRBV19 and TRBJ2-2 gives the full variable domain: DGGITQSPKYLFRKEGQNVTLSCEQNLNHDAMYWYRQDPGQGLRLIYYSQIVNDFQKGDIAEGYSVSREKKESFPLTVTSAQKNPTAFYLCASSSGTGMAGELFFGEGSRLTVL.

Only one count was recorded for this clone. Relative to the germline gene, one junction end is altered; a read error may explain this. The chain carries TRBV19 and TRBJ1-2; TRBD1 aligns across 7 bases. CDR1 is LNHDA, CDR2 SQIVND, per germline (reference sequence). The CDR3 runs to 13 residues. The CDR3, as DNA: TGTGCCAGTACCCCAACAGGGGCCACCTCCCTGGGCTTC. Protein product: CASTPTGATSLGF.

The J gene is TRBJ2-6, the V gene TRBV12-5; either TRBD1 or TRBD2 may supply D (6 bases each). Trimming cost V 0 bases and J 1 base, with 16 bases left between them. CDR1 and CDR2 (germline): LGHNT, FRNRAP. CDR3 length equals 19 residues. The CDR3 sequence: CASGLVSTGLISGANVLTF. CDR3 bases: TGTGCTAGTGGTTTGGTTTCGACAGGACTAATTTCTGGGGCCAACGTCCTGACTTTC.

The chain recombines TRBV28 with TRBJ1-6, with 8 bases matching TRBD1. Trimming cost V 5 bases and J 0 bases; bases outside gene matches: 9. Germline V lookup: CDR1 MDHEN, CDR2 SYDVKM. This CDR3 comprises 18 residues. The CDR3 nucleotides read TGTGCCAGCAGTCCTCTCGGACAGGGAGCCTCCTATAATTCACCCCTCCACTTT. This gives the protein CASSPLGQGASYNSPLHF.

This chain connects TRBV7-9 to TRBJ1-4; a possible D gene is TRBD1 (5 bases). The CDR3 has 12 residues. CDR1 is SEHNR and CDR2 is FQNEAQ in the germline V gene (reference sequence). The germline V and J ends were trimmed by 4 bases and 5 bases, with 5 bases remaining between them. CDR3 sequence: CASSWGNEKLFF. Written as DNA, the CDR3 is TGTGCCAGCAGCTGGGGGAATGAAAAACTGTTTTTT.

The V gene is TRBV29-1, the J gene TRBJ2-7; D remains unclear. The V end lost 2 bases, the J end lost 2 bases, and 7 bases lay between the germline ends. The CDR3 loop spans 12 amino acids. CDR1 is SQVTM, CDR2 ANQGSEA, per germline. CDR3 bases: TGCAGCGTTGAAAAGGGCCCCTACGAGCAGTACTTC. It translates to CSVEKGPYEQYF.

This clone turned up a few times. V is TRBV25-1 and J is TRBJ1-1; 9 bases align to TRBD1. The length of the CDR3 is 11 residues. Germline V lookup: CDR1 MGHDK, CDR2 SYGVNS. The V and J ends lost 9 bases and 7 bases, in that order; junction bases with no gene match: 3. CDR3 residues: CASRDRVEAFF. In DNA, the CDR3 is TGTGCCAGTCGGGACAGGGTTGAAGCTTTCTTT.

The chain is built from TRBV11-2 and TRBJ1-2, with D hard to call. V lost 5 bases and J lost 8, with 15 bases in between. CDR1 is SGHAT, CDR2 FQNNGV, per germline. CDR3 length: 13 amino acids. CDR3 coding DNA: TGTGCCAGCAGCCTGGGATCCAGGCCGGGCTACACCTTC. It translates to CASSLGSRPGYTF.

This clone came up a few times. V is TRBV6-4 and J is TRBJ2-3, with no clear D. This CDR3 is 13 amino acids long. The germline V gene encodes CDR1 MRHNA and CDR2 SNTAGT. Trimming shortened V by 0 bases and J by 3 bases, and 4 bases separated the two germline ends. The CDR3 DNA reads as TGTGCCAGCAGTGACTCTGCTACAGATACGCAGTATTTT. It specifies CASSDSATDTQYF.

This chain connects TRBV9 to TRBJ1-4; D not resolved. CDR3 length: 15 residues. The germline V gene has CDR1 SGDLS and CDR2 YYNGEE. V lost 3 bases, J lost 0 bases, and 9 bases lay in between. CDR3 coding DNA: TGTGCCAGCAGCGAGAGGTGGGCAACTAATGAAAAACTGTTTTTT. Its protein product is CASSERWATNEKLFF.

This clone was counted a single time. A junction end diverges from the germline sequence, so it may reflect a read error. The gene calls are TRBV5-1 and TRBJ2-7, with TRBD2 matching over 8 bases. Germline V gene sequence: CDR1 SGHRS, CDR2 YFSETQ. The CDR3 length is 19 residues. The CDR3 DNA is TGCGCCCGCAGCTTGTCCGGGGGGGGATCATCAACCCCAACTCGGGAGCAGTACTTC. Translation: CARSLSGGGSSTPTREQYF.

The count of this clone is one. The chain couples TRBV29-1 to TRBJ1-2; D is unclear. The CDR3 consists of 13 residues. V was cut by 1 base and J by 7 bases, with 13 bases left in between. CDR1 SQVTM and CDR2 ANQGSEA come from the germline V gene. For the CDR3, the DNA is TGCAGCGTTGAAGGGGTAGGATGGGGTGGCTACACCTTC. Its translation is CSVEGVGWGGYTF.

The gene calls are TRBV2 and TRBJ2-1, with D possibly being TRBD1 (5 bases). CDR1 is SNHLY, CDR2 FYNNEI, per germline. This CDR3 is built from 16 residues. V gave up 5 bases and J gave up 10 bases, with 24 bases separating them. The CDR3 region has the DNA TGTGCCAGCAGTCCAACCCTGGCCAGGGCAGGTGGGGAGCAGTTCTTC. This gives the protein CASSPTLARAGGEQFF. Full variable domain (missing parts from reference TRBV2 and TRBJ2-1): EPEVTQTPSHQVTQMGQEVILRCVPISNHLYFYWYRQILGQKVEFLVSFYNNEISEKSEIFDDQFSVERPDGSNFTLKIRSTKLEDSAMYFCASSPTLARAGGEQFFGPGTRLTVL.

This clone has a single count. This chain links TRBV4-3 with TRBJ1-6; D gene ambiguous. Trimming stripped 1 base from V and 7 bases from J, with 11 bases between. The CDR3 has 15 amino acids. The germline CDR1 and CDR2 sequences are LGHNA and YSLEER. CDR3 nucleotides: TGCGCCAGCAGCCAAGCCCGGGATTACAATTCACCCCTCCACTTT. Translated: CASSQARDYNSPLHF.

The J gene is TRBJ2-7, the V gene TRBV6-1; D is uncertain. The CDR3 spans 13 residues. Germline CDR1 reads MNHNS; CDR2 reads SASEGT. With 2 bases removed from V and 1 base from J, the gap between germline ends came to 6 bases. The DNA for the CDR3 is TGTGCCAGCAGTGAATATCGGTCCTACGAGCAGTACTTC. It encodes CASSEYRSYEQYF.

The chain couples TRBV5-1 to TRBJ1-1, with D tentatively TRBD1 (5 bases). Trimming removed 0 bases at V and 1 base at J, with 10 bases between. Germline CDR1 reads SGHRS; CDR2 reads YFSETQ. The CDR3 extends over 15 amino acids. DNA for the CDR3: TGCGCCAGCAGCTTGGGTGGCACAGGGAACACTGAAGCTTTCTTT. This sequence encodes CASSLGGTGNTEAFF.

The table lists this clone with a count of one. The rearrangement joins TRBV6-2 or TRBV6-3 to TRBJ1-1; D may be TRBD1 (6 bases). Per germline, CDR1 MNHEY and CDR2 SVGEGT. CDR3 length: 15 amino acids. V shed 2 bases and J shed 5 bases, with 15 bases lying between them. CDR3 protein: CASSYPPAGETEAFF. The CDR3 DNA reads TGTGCCAGCAGTTACCCACCCGCAGGGGAAACTGAAGCTTTCTTT.

The rearrangement uses TRBV5-1 and TRBJ2-3, with 10 positions matching TRBD1. CDR3 length equals 16 residues. J lost 3 bases, V lost 3 bases, and 7 bases had no gene match. Germline V gives CDR1 SGHRS, CDR2 YFSETQ. CDR3 protein: CASSSLPGQGTDTQYF. CDR3 in DNA: TGCGCCAGCAGCTCCCTACCGGGACAGGGGACAGATACGCAGTATTTT.

This clone was counted a single time. The chain has TRBV19 and TRBJ1-2; D is uncertain. CDR1 and CDR2 from the germline V gene are LNHDA and SQIVND (reference sequence). V was clipped by 4 bases and J by 1 base, with 7 bases between them. The CDR3 sequence is 13 residues long. The CDR3 bases are TGTGCCAGTAGTACCGAGTTTAACTATGGCTACACCTTC. Translation: CASSTEFNYGYTF.

The V gene is TRBV2, the J gene TRBJ1-1; maybe TRBD1 (6 bases). CDR1 and CDR2 from the germline V gene are SNHLY and FYNNEI. The ends were cut back, 6 bases at V and 6 bases at J, with 17 bases in the middle. CDR3 length equals 14 residues. CDR3 region: CASRQDRQAAEAFF. The CDR3 DNA follows: TGTGCCAGCAGGCAAGACAGGCAGGCAGCTGAAGCTTTCTTT.

This clone has a handful of counts. The rearrangement uses TRBV3-1 (or the pseudogene TRBV3-2) and TRBJ1-1; no firm D call. The V gene lost 2 bases and the J gene lost 5 bases, with 9 bases spanning the gap. Germline CDR1 LGHDT, CDR2 YNNKEL (reference sequence). CDR3 length: 13 amino acids. This CDR3 is CASSQLSQTEAFF. The CDR3 nucleotides are TGTGCCAGCAGCCAATTGAGTCAGACTGAAGCTTTCTTT.

V gene TRBV7-3 combines with J gene TRBJ2-3; D may be TRBD1 (5 bases). V dropped 2 bases and J dropped 2 bases, with 8 bases sitting between them. This CDR3 has 14 amino acids. CDR1 and CDR2 from the germline V gene are SGHTA and FQGTGA. CDR3 residues: CASSLQGLTDTQYF. CDR3 DNA: TGTGCCAGCAGCTTACAGGGCCTCACAGATACGCAGTATTTT.

The chain joins TRBV7-8 to TRBJ2-1; 15 positions match TRBD2. Trimming removed 5 bases from V and 5 bases from J; junction bases left unmatched: 7. Germline CDR1 and CDR2: SGHVS and FQNEAQ. CDR3 length: 17 amino acids. Here the CDR3 DNA reads TGTGCCAGCAGCCCCAGGACTAGCGGGGGGGCGAACAATGAGCAGTTCTTC. Protein: CASSPRTSGGANNEQFF. The variable domain in full, with the rest retrieved from reference TRBV7-8 and TRBJ2-1, is GAGVSQSPRYKVAKRGQDVALRCDPISGHVSLFWYQQALGQGPEFLTYFQNEAQLDKSGLPSDRFFAERPEGSVSTLKIQRTQQEDSAVYLCASSPRTSGGANNEQFFGPGTRLTVL.

The chain uses TRBV3-1 (or the pseudogene TRBV3-2) and TRBJ1-2, with TRBD1 as a possible D gene (6 bases). Germline V gene lookup returns CDR1 LGHDT and CDR2 YNNKEL (reference sequence). CDR3 length: 15 amino acids. V was pared by 0 bases and J by 2 bases, with 10 bases between. CDR3 amino acids: CASSQEPGQNYGYTF. In nucleotides, the CDR3 is TGTGCCAGCAGCCAAGAACCTGGACAGAACTATGGCTACACCTTC.

The chain links TRBV12-3 or TRBV12-4 to TRBJ2-6, with D hard to call. The CDR3 runs 13 residues. The V end lost 6 bases, the J end lost 0 bases, and 3 bases lay between the germline ends. CDR3 coding DNA: TGTGCCAGCAGGAGCTCTGGGGCCAACGTCCTGACTTTC. It translates to CASRSSGANVLTF.

The gene calls are TRBV6-5 and TRBJ1-2; D is ambiguous. The V end was cut by 0 bases, the J end by 0 bases, with 8 bases between. CDR1 is MNHEY, CDR2 SVGAGI, per germline. The CDR3 runs 15 residues. The DNA for the CDR3 is TGTGCCAGCAGTTACTCCTGGGAGGCTAACTATGGCTACACCTTC. It encodes CASSYSWEANYGYTF.

The rearrangement uses TRBV4-2 and TRBJ1-2, with D possibly TRBD1 on 6 matching bases. Trimming took off 0 bases at V and 5 bases at J, with 13 bases between the two ends. Germline V CDR1 and CDR2: LGHNA, YNFKEQ. The CDR3 is made up of 15 amino acids. The CDR3 sequence is CASSQDLGQGYGYTF. DNA for the CDR3: TGTGCCAGCAGCCAAGATTTGGGGCAGGGGTATGGCTACACCTTC.

This chain connects TRBV27 to TRBJ1-1; D is possibly TRBD1 (5 bases). Trimming pared 3 bases from V and 3 bases from J, leaving 14 bases between. Germline values: CDR1 MNHEY, CDR2 SMNVEV (reference sequence). This CDR3 contains 15 residues. CDR3 sequence reads: CASSLVGGGYTEAFF. The CDR3 DNA reads TGTGCCAGCAGTTTGGTGGGGGGAGGGTACACTGAAGCTTTCTTT.

For this clone: The same CDR3 can be traced to other DNA sequences in this sample. The chain couples TRBV7-9 to TRBJ1-1; D is unresolved. CDR3 length: 15 residues. Trimming took off 0 bases at V and 1 base at J, with 9 bases between the two ends. Per the germline V gene, CDR1 is SEHNR and CDR2 is FQNEAQ (reference sequence). The CDR3 nucleotides read TGTGCCAGCAGCTTAGCGGGTGGCTCGAACACTGAAGCTTTCTTT. As protein: CASSLAGGSNTEAFF.